This T cell receptor (beta chain) originates from a study of T cell repertoires in cytomegalovirus infection. Study-wide results and limits: People with CMV and the relevant HLA were identified by cumulative public TCR beta family frequency. Across the ex vivo response, the dominant clonotypes were HLA-C-restricted CMV-specific TCR beta clonotypes.

Regarding this clonotype: The antigen is unknown.

Looked up from germline, CDR1 is MNHEY and CDR2 is SVGEGT. The ends lost 5 bases at V and 9 bases at J; junction bases unmatched: 16. The CDR3 is made up of 16 amino acids. TCRdb re-derived calls from the reads in MiXCR, one entry per CDR3 protein. The table shows 640,000 or so distinct CDR3 sequences, with around a third occurring only once. This sample comprised cultured PBMCs, obtained from culture after CMV antigen stimulation. The chain carries TRBV6-2 or TRBV6-3 and TRBJ2-1; 7 bases agree with TRBD2. This clonotype originated in a human donor in good health (CMV status not recorded). Some clones in this sample may be carry-over from other donors' samples. The CDR3 DNA reads TGTGCCAGCAGTAAAGCTCTACCTGGGACTACGGGTGAGCAGTTCTTC. Protein sequence: CASSKALPGTTGEQFF.